The TCR beta chain under discussion was sequenced for a study of shared clonotypes between healthy human individuals. Looking at the study overall: A few men and a couple of women, aged 18 to 49, were donors.

Generated by immunoSEQ multiplex PCR, the TCRdb table keeps only in-frame clones and is missing some. This table has roughly 1,100,000 clones, under 80% appearing once. V dropped 0 bases and J dropped 4; count of bases not matched to a gene: 7. The germline V gene has CDR1 SGHNT and CDR2 YYREEE (reference sequence). There are 15 residues in the CDR3. Sample: memory CD4+ T cells sorted from blood. Subset indicated: CD45RA-negative fraction. This TCR derives from a young man in good health. The chain recombines TRBV5-4 with TRBJ2-7; 7 bases align to TRBD1. The CDR3 DNA reads TGTGCCAGCAGCTTGGTAAAGGGGGCAAAGTACGAGCAGTACTTC. It specifies CASSLVKGAKYEQYF. Full variable domain (rest looked up from reference TRBV5-4 and TRBJ2-7): ETGVTQSPTHLIKTRGQQVTLRCSSQSGHNTVSWYQQALGQGPQFIFQYYREEENGRGNFPPRFSGLQFPNYSSELNVNALELDDSALYLCASSLVKGAKYEQYFGPGTRLTVT.